This note documents a single T cell receptor (beta chain) sequence. Its antigen is unknown. These data originate in a study of T cell responses to AZD1222 COVID-19 vaccine. Findings and limits, study-wide: Vaccine-associated CD4 TCRs ranged over spike, dominating at 160-218 and 743-854.

Assay: immunoSEQ multiplex PCR; the TCRdb copy retains only in-frame clones and omits some. The sample consists of approximately 220,000 clones, about 93% of them appearing once. V lost 5 bases and J 4 bases, leaving 11 bases between the germline ends. The CDR3 totals 13 residues. Germline CDR1 is KGHSH and CDR2 is LQKENI. Sequences were derived from peripheral blood, sampled on day 0 of MenACWY control vaccination. The V gene is TRBV18, the J gene TRBJ1-2, with a weak D call TRBD1 (5 bases). The TCR comes from an adult in good health. CDR3 sequence: CASSMDTAYGYTF. DNA of the CDR3: TGTGCCAGCTCAATGGACACCGCCTATGGCTACACCTTC.